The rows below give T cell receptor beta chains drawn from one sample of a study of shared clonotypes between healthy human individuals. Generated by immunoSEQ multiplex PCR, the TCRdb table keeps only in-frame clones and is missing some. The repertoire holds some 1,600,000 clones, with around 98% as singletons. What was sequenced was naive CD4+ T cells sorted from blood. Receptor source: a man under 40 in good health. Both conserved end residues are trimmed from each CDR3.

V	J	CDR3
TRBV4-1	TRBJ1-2	ASSHSRQENNYGYT
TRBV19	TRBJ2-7	ASSNPTKRNEQY
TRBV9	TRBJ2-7	ASSVGGQGMTFGEQY
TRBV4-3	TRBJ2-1	ASSQGSGGLRNEQF
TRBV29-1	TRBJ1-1	SVDSVRQAEAF
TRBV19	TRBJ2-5	ASSATRAGTQY
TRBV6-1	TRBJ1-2	ASSEAYRTSYGYT
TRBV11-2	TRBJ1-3	ASSLAGNTIY
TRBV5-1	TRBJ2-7	ASSLLAGLSYEQY
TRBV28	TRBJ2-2	AVTGTVNTGELF
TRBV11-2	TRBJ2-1	ASSLGGGWQF
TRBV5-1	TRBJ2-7	ASSGGTIGDEQY
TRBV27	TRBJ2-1	ASSLMKPLIYNEQF
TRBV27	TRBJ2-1	ASSLRPERIKAHRSSYNEQF
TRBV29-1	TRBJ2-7	SVIFRGATDYEQY
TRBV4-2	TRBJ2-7	ASSPGASSYEQY
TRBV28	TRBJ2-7	ASRLAGVTAGAYEQY
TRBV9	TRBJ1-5	ASSVGAGGGNQPQH
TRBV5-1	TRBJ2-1	ASSSGDRGLKGFNEQF
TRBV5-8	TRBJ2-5	ASSLLGVGETQY